The clone carrying this T cell receptor (beta chain) has more than one count but fewer than ten. The V and J ends lost 6 bases and 5 bases, in that order; junction bases with no gene match: 8. The CDR3 runs to 16 residues. Germline CDR1 reads SGHTA; CDR2 reads FQGTGA. These data originate in a study of beta chain features in type 1 diabetes. Every bit of the isolated RNA underwent reverse transcription, so sequencing read expressed TCRB transcripts. TCRdb's copy holds only in-frame clones and misses some; the assay was immunoSEQ multiplex PCR. The data show fewer than 200,000 clones, around 8% seen once.

This sequence was found in a man aged 18 to 30 in good health. The chain combines TRBV7-3 with TRBJ2-5; 14 bases agree with TRBD2. Input material: central memory CD4+ T cells from blood. The CDR3 DNA sequence: TGTGCCAGCAGTCCGGGGACTAGCGGGGGATGGGAGACCCAGTACTTC. It translates to CASSPGTSGGWETQYF.